Listed here is a single TCR beta chain. Which antigen it targets is not known. No qualities accompany the bases; no much larger clone lies one base away. These data belong to a study of OX40 agonist ivuxolimab in advanced cancers. Regarding the complete study: Ivuxolimab, which targeted the costimulatory receptor OX40 (CD134), was an agonistic, fully human IgG2 monoclonal antibody. Intravenous ivuxolimab was administered to patients every 2 weeks at six dose levels: 0.01, 0.1, 0.3, 1.5, 3 and 10 mg/kg. Among the 52 dose-escalation patients, some 20 had hepatocellular carcinoma, roughly 15 melanoma, 9 renal cell carcinoma and 9 head and neck cancer. In the dose-escalation cohort, approximately 83% of patients were male, and the mean age was 60 years with a range of roughly 23 to 90. Prior anti-PD-1, anti-PD-L1 or anti-CTLA-4 therapy was permitted, and checkpoint inhibitors had been received by under 50% of dose-escalation patients. Partial responses occurred in three dose-escalation patients, of whom one had hepatocellular carcinoma and two had cutaneous melanoma. The point of sequencing TCRbeta in the periphery was to test whether ivuxolimab changed TCR sequence diversity and drove clonal T-cell expansion. The monotherapy dose-escalation portion (N ≈ 50 patients) of the phase I ivuxolimab trial is reported in the paper.

V and J lose 3 bases and 1 base, and a span of 7 bases separates them. From the cysteine up to the phenylalanine, the CDR3 has a length of 14 residues. Left in the record is the CDR3 DNA by itself, 42 bases read in frame from the first base. The germline V gene (reference sequence) specifies LNHDA as CDR1 and SQIVND as CDR2. For sequencing of the TCRbeta CDR3 region, genomic DNA was extracted from the sorted cells. TCRbeta CDR3 regions were sequenced using the immunoSEQ Assay. What TCRdb holds here is the immuneACCESS table cut down to in-frame rearrangements. Part of the clones is not present; checked against another copy, under half of the missing clones reflect an unresolved V gene, and the others are unexplained. Counted in this sample were some 96,000 clones; approximately 90% of them appeared once. The top ten clonotypes cover 0.54% of the sample. Points the paper makes about the study in general: The antigen specificity of the peripheral T cells that underwent clonal expansion was not determined. At doses from 0.1 to 3.0 mg/kg, clonal expansion was seen in both CD4+ and CD8+ blood T cells between baseline and week 6. In partial responders in the 0.1-3.0 mg/kg groups, normalized peripheral clonal expansion was found to be among the lowest, especially among CD8+ T cells. Low levels of normalized T-cell clonal expansion were also seen in some patients who did not respond. On average, CD8+ T cells showed more expanded clones than CD4+ T cells after ivuxolimab.

The trial excluded patients who had a history of autoimmune disease or were on systemic immunosuppression. Peripheral blood for TCR sequencing was drawn from every dose cohort at baseline, at cycle 4 day 1 and at cycle 7 day 1. Samples were obtained from an open-label, multicenter, first-in-human phase I dose-escalation trial of ivuxolimab. Adults with locally advanced or metastatic melanoma, renal cell, hepatocellular, or head and neck squamous cell carcinoma were enrolled in the trial. Before TCR sequencing, CD4+ T cells and CD8+ T cells from peripheral blood were sorted into separate populations.

The sequencing here drew on CD4+ or CD8+ T cells sorted from blood, taken in a trial of the OX40 agonist ivuxolimab. The V gene is TRBV19 and the J gene is TRBJ1-3; the D gene cannot be named for sure. The clonotype was recovered from an adult with an advanced solid tumor such as melanoma, head and neck, liver or kidney cancer. The CDR3 loop reads CASSILASGNTIYF. In nucleotides, the sequence is TGTGCCAGTAGTATTCTGGCTTCTGGAAACACCATATATTTT.